These 16 T cell receptor beta chains were all obtained from the same sample, sequenced in a study of cytomegalovirus exposure and HLA in healthy donors. The protocol was immunoSEQ multiplex PCR, while the TCRdb copy is restricted to in-frame clones and leaves out a portion. The table lists approximately 220,000 clones, around nine tenths of them singletons. The sequenced sample consisted of PBMCs. The receptors here all came from a man between 18 and 29 years old in good health and CMV-seronegative.

The chain couples TRBV2 to TRBJ2-7, with D perhaps matching TRBD2 (7 bases). V lost 8 bases, J lost 5 bases, and 19 bases lay in between. The CDR3 extends over 14 amino acids. CDR1 is SNHLY, CDR2 FYNNEI, per germline. CDR3 amino acids: CASREQGGGDEQYF. CDR3 nucleotide sequence: TGTGCCAGCCGAGAACAGGGTGGGGGGGACGAGCAGTACTTC. The full variable domain, completed using reference TRBV2 and TRBJ2-7, is EPEVTQTPSHQVTQMGQEVILRCVPISNHLYFYWYRQILGQKVEFLVSFYNNEISEKSEIFDDQFSVERPDGSNFTLKIRSTKLEDSAMYFCASREQGGGDEQYFGPGTRLTVT.

This chain connects TRBV25-1 to TRBJ2-6, with 10 bases aligning to TRBD1. V gave up 3 bases and J gave up 1 base; unmatched junction bases: 6. The germline gives CDR1 MGHDK, CDR2 SYGVNS. The CDR3 covers 18 residues. CDR3 nucleotides: TGTGCCAGCAGTGATTGGACAGGGGGGAAGTCTGGGGCCAACGTCCTGACTTTC. This translates into CASSDWTGGKSGANVLTF. Based on the CDR3 plus reference TRBV25-1 and TRBJ2-6, the full variable domain is EADIYQTPRYLVIGTGKKITLECSQTMGHDKMYWYQQDPGMELHLIHYSYGVNSTEKGDLSSESTVSRIRTEHFPLTLESARPSHTSQYLCASSDWTGGKSGANVLTFGAGSRLTVL.

The table lists this clone with a few counts. This rearrangement joins TRBV6-5 to TRBJ2-2; D may be TRBD1 (5 bases). The CDR3 is 12 residues long. From germline, CDR1 is MNHEY and CDR2 SVGAGI. V lost 2 bases, J lost 10 bases, and 8 bases lay in between. This CDR3 reads CASSYGAAELFF. CDR3 nucleotide sequence: TGTGCCAGCAGTTACGGGGCTGCGGAGCTGTTTTTT.

The V and J genes are TRBV7-3 and TRBJ2-7; 12 nucleotides match TRBD2. V trimming: 1 base; J trimming: 6 bases; junction bases outside the gene matches: 7. This CDR3 is built from 16 residues. The germline V gene encodes CDR1 SGHTA and CDR2 FQGTGA. CDR3 in DNA: TGTGCCAGCAGCTTAATGTCTCGACTAGCGGGAGTCGAGCAGTACTTC. Protein product: CASSLMSRLAGVEQYF.

The J gene is TRBJ1-5, the V gene TRBV6-1, with a weak D call TRBD1 (5 bases). Trimming shortened V by 5 bases and J by 3 bases, and 8 bases separated the two germline ends. The germline V gene encodes CDR1 MNHNS and CDR2 SASEGT. The CDR3 extends over 13 amino acids. The chain's CDR3 is CASSRDYNQPQHF. DNA for the CDR3: TGTGCCAGCAGTCGGGACTACAATCAGCCCCAGCATTTT.

The rearrangement uses TRBV28 and TRBJ2-7; no clear D. Per the germline V gene, CDR1 is MDHEN and CDR2 is SYDVKM. This CDR3 has 13 amino acids. Trimming left V 3 bases short and J 3 bases short, with 9 bases between. The CDR3 is CASSLNLNYEQYF. The CDR3 DNA reads TGTGCCAGCAGTTTGAACTTGAACTACGAGCAGTACTTC.

The rearrangement uses TRBV30 and TRBJ1-1, with 8 bases matching TRBD1. V was clipped by 5 bases and J by 9 bases; unmatched bases: 8. The CDR3 extends over 12 amino acids. The germline gives CDR1 GTSNPN, CDR2 SVGIG (reference sequence). CDR3 loop: CAWVYRGGKAFF. The CDR3 region has the DNA TGTGCCTGGGTTTACAGGGGGGGAAAAGCTTTCTTT. Variable domain in full (rest from reference TRBV30 and TRBJ1-1): SQTIHQWPATLVQPVGSPLSLECTVEGTSNPNLYWYRQAAGRGLQLLFYSVGIGQISSEVPQNLSASRPQDRQFILSSKKLLLSDSGFYLCAWVYRGGKAFFGQGTRLTVV.

This clone has just one count. V and J are TRBV29-1 and TRBJ2-5; tentative D call: TRBD2 (5 bases). This CDR3 is built from 18 residues. In germline, CDR1 is SQVTM, CDR2 ANQGSEA. V lost 0 bases and J lost 2, with 22 bases in between. CDR3 protein: CSVEDSGWMCAWQETQYF. The CDR3 nucleotides read TGCAGCGTTGAAGATTCGGGGTGGATGTGCGCTTGGCAAGAGACCCAGTACTTC.

The chain uses TRBV25-1 and TRBJ2-5; the match to TRBD1 covers 8 bases. V was pared by 7 bases and J by 7 bases, with 5 bases of the junction left unmatched. The CDR3 has 12 residues. Germline V gene data show CDR1 as MGHDK and CDR2 as SYGVNS. CDR3 DNA sequence: TGTGCCAGCACCCAGGACAGGGCGACCCAGTACTTC. Translating it yields CASTQDRATQYF.

The chain carries TRBV14 and TRBJ1-1; D gene uncertain. This CDR3 region has 12 residues. V gave up 5 bases and J gave up 0 bases, with 4 bases separating them. Germline-derived CDR1 and CDR2 are SGHDN and FVKESK. CDR3 sequence reads: CASSAMNTEAFF. The CDR3 coding sequence is TGTGCCAGCAGCGCGATGAACACTGAAGCTTTCTTT.

This chain joins TRBV5-1 and TRBJ2-7; 7 nucleotides line up with TRBD2. CDR1 and CDR2 from the germline V gene are SGHRS and YFSETQ. With V trimmed by 4 bases and J by 2 bases, 9 bases remained unmatched. CDR3 size: 15 residues. The chain's CDR3 is CASSDLSSGAYEQYF. The DNA for the CDR3 is TGCGCCAGCAGCGATCTGTCAAGCGGGGCCTACGAGCAGTACTTC. The whole variable domain, filled in from reference TRBV5-1 and TRBJ2-7, reads KAGVTQTPRYLIKTRGQQVTLSCSPISGHRSVSWYQQTPGQGLQFLFEYFSETQRNKGNFPGRFSGRQFSNSRSEMNVSTLELGDSALYLCASSDLSSGAYEQYFGPGTRLTVT.

This sequence joins TRBV25-1 and TRBJ2-1; D gene unclear. V was clipped by 3 bases and J by 5 bases, with 14 bases between them. In germline, CDR1 is MGHDK, CDR2 SYGVNS. The CDR3 length is 15 residues. The CDR3 DNA is TGTGCCAGCAGTGAGGTGATAGCCCCTGACAATGAGCAGTTCTTC. Translating it yields CASSEVIAPDNEQFF.

The chain employs TRBV9 and TRBJ1-1; the D gene is possibly TRBD1 (6 bases). V was cut by 2 bases and J by 2 bases, with 10 bases left in between. The CDR3 is 14 amino acids. Germline V gene sequence: CDR1 SGDLS, CDR2 YYNGEE. In nucleotides, the CDR3 is TGTGCCAGCAGCGTCGACAGGAGTAACACTGAAGCTTTCTTT. Its translation: CASSVDRSNTEAFF.

This clone was seen a few times. The chain couples TRBV10-1 to TRBJ2-2; no clear D gene. The CDR3 extends over 17 amino acids. From germline, CDR1 is WNHNN and CDR2 SYGVQD (reference sequence). Trimming shortened V by 7 bases and J by 9 bases, and 27 bases separated the two germline ends. The CDR3 region has the DNA TGCGCCAGCATCTTCGCTGAAATCAGAGGTCCCTCCCGGGAGCTGTTTTTT. This encodes CASIFAEIRGPSRELFF.

For this clone: This same CDR3 is encoded by further DNA sequences in the sample. CDR3 residues: CSVGRNTEAFF. The CDR3 DNA reads TGCAGCGTTGGCAGGAACACTGAAGCTTTCTTT. V is TRBV29-1 and J is TRBJ1-1; D unresolved. The CDR3 loop spans 11 amino acids. CDR1 and CDR2 from the germline V gene are SQVTM and ANQGSEA. Trimming pared 4 bases from V and 1 base from J, leaving 4 bases between.

CDR3: CASSPPSGSTDTQYF. In DNA form, the CDR3 reads TGTGCCAGCTCACCACCTAGCGGTTCCACAGATACGCAGTATTTT. The chain joins TRBV18 to TRBJ2-3, with D possibly matching TRBD2 (6 bases). V shed 0 bases and J shed 2 bases, with 9 bases lying between them. CDR1 KGHSH and CDR2 LQKENI come from the germline V gene. CDR3 length equals 15 residues.